The rows below give T cell receptor beta chains drawn from one sample of a study of CD8 T cells in ankylosing spondylitis. MiXCR, applied by TCRdb to the 5' RACE reads, yields one record per CDR3 protein. The sample shows fewer than 550,000 distinct CDR3 sequences, about 5% of them seen only once. Material for sequencing was blood, either unsorted or a sorted T cell fraction (not recorded which). The source is a male donor with ankylosing spondylitis. Both conserved end residues are part of each CDR3. D genes are given only for firm matches. Only part of the rows carry a size: once, few, many, or a class if the clone is expanded.

V	J	D	size	DNA	CDR3
TRBV7-8	TRBJ2-1	NA	many	TGTGCCAGCAGCTTAATGTCAGCCCGGGAGAGCAATGAGCAGTTCTTC	CASSLMSARESNEQFF
TRBV5-1	TRBJ1-3	NA	many	TGCGCCAGCAGCTTGGGGGCAGGCTCTGGAAACACCATATATTTT	CASSLGAGSGNTIYF
TRBV12-3/TRBV12-4	TRBJ1-3	NA	many	TGTGCCAGCAGTTTGCCAGACTACTCTGGAAACACCATATATTTT	CASSLPDYSGNTIYF
TRBV11-2	TRBJ1-2	NA	many	TGTGCCAGCAGCTTAATTCCTCCCGGGACGGAAAATAACTATGGCTACACCTTC	CASSLIPPGTENNYGYTF
TRBV7-7	TRBJ2-1	NA	many	TGTGCTAGCAGCTTAGCTGGGGCGAGGGCGAATGAGCAGTTCTTC	CASSLAGARANEQFF
TRBV28	TRBJ1-4	NA	many	TGTGCCAGCAGTCCGGACACTGGTGAAAAACTGTTTTTT	CASSPDTGEKLFF
TRBV6-5	TRBJ2-6	NA	NA	TGTGCCAGCAGTTACTCAGTCACCGGGGCCAACGTCCTGACTTTC	CASSYSVTGANVLTF
TRBV20-1	TRBJ1-6	NA	many	TGCAGTGCGGGCCATTACCGGGAAGGTAATAATTCACCCCTCCACTTT	CSAGHYREGNNSPLHF
TRBV20-1	TRBJ2-1	TRBD1	many	TGCAGTGCTAGAGATCCTCTCGACAGGGACAATGAGCAGTTCTTC	CSARDPLDRDNEQFF
TRBV29-1	TRBJ2-7	TRBD2	many	TGCAGCGTTGCCGGGCCGCTAGCGGATAGCTCCTACGAGCAGTACTTC	CSVAGPLADSSYEQYF
TRBV18	TRBJ1-1	NA	NA	TGTGCCAGCTCACCAGTTGGGGAGAACACTGAAGCTTTCTTT	CASSPVGENTEAFF
TRBV20-1	TRBJ2-6	NA	many	TGCAGTGCTAGGGATCCAGGGGCTGGGGCCAACGTCCTGACTTTC	CSARDPGAGANVLTF